The clone carrying this T cell receptor (beta chain) occurred many times. The CDR3 loop spans 16 amino acids. V shed 5 bases and J 0 bases; nucleotides not matched to a gene: 9. Germline values: CDR1 SGHTA, CDR2 FQGNSA. Amplified TCR beta CDR3 regions were obtained using RNA transcripts as template. Scientists carried out first-round RT-PCR using HTBI primers and then a second-round multiplex PCR. TCRdb passed the multiplex PCR reads through MiXCR, listing each CDR3 protein once. The sample carries roughly 420,000 distinct CDR3 sequences, around 20% recorded once. The diagnostic workup employed clinical symptoms, serum thyroxine, TRAb, thyroid ultrasound and orbital computed tomography. This sample stems from a study of Graves' ophthalmopathy and Graves' hyperthyroidism.

The V and J genes are TRBV7-2 and TRBJ1-1, with 7 bases that match TRBD1. This clonotype originated in a woman aged 18-29 years with stable Graves' hyperthyroidism. The sample was peripheral blood. For the CDR3, the DNA is TGTGCCAGCAGCCAACGGCCGACAGGGATGAACACTGAAGCTTTCTTT. It yields the protein CASSQRPTGMNTEAFF.